The rows below give T cell receptor beta chains drawn from one sample of a study of shared T cell receptors in the human thymus. Sequencing was performed with immunoSEQ multiplex PCR; in TCRdb, only in-frame clones are kept and a portion is missing. The repertoire holds about 380,000 clones, with approximately 95% as singletons. Sequencing was done on a sample of thymocytes. The receptors shown here come from a human donor. Each CDR3 is given with its conserved first and last residue. Each record gives: V gene, D gene, J gene, clone size, CDR3 protein, CDR3 DNA. The D gene is left open where the match is weak. The size field is filled for only some rows; it gives once, few, many or a size class.

>TRBV7-3|.|TRBJ1-1|.
CASSFSHSRRDTEAFF
TGTGCCAGCAGCTTCAGTCATTCAAGGCGGGACACTGAAGCTTTCTTT
>TRBV7-2|.|TRBJ2-7|.
CASSLVRVSEQYF
TGTGCCAGCAGCTTAGTTCGGGTTAGCGAGCAGTACTTC
>TRBV7-6|TRBD1|TRBJ1-4|few
CASSPLTGDGEKLFF
TGTGCCAGCAGCCCACTAACAGGGGACGGTGAAAAACTGTTTTTT
>TRBV10-3|TRBD1|TRBJ2-7|.
CAISESHRGEVRLQYF
TGTGCCATCAGTGAGTCCCACAGGGGGGAAGTACGGTTACAGTACTTC
>TRBV27|.|TRBJ1-1|.
CASSIGTENTEAFF
TGTGCCAGCAGTATCGGGACGGAGAACACTGAAGCTTTCTTT
>TRBV6-1|TRBD2|TRBJ2-1|.
CASSVSRAGLPCSYNEQFF
TGTGCCAGCAGTGTAAGCAGAGCGGGACTCCCATGCTCCTACAATGAGCAGTTCTTC
>TRBV19|.|TRBJ1-1|.
CASSMPSIYGGLVHTEAFF
TGTGCCAGTAGTATGCCTTCGATTTATGGGGGGCTGGTGCACACTGAAGCTTTCTTT
>TRBV29-1|.|TRBJ1-1|.
CSVLPGQANTEAFF
TGCAGCGTCCTTCCGGGACAAGCGAACACTGAAGCTTTCTTT
>TRBV27|.|TRBJ2-3|.
CASRGARGPPGRGCTDTQYF
TGTGCCAGCAGGGGGGCACGGGGCCCGCCAGGCCGCGGATGCACAGATACGCAGTATTTT
>TRBV6-1|TRBD1|TRBJ2-1|.
CAGRGQGAHYNEQFF
TGTGCCGGACGGGGACAGGGGGCGCATTACAATGAGCAGTTCTTC
>TRBV7-8|.|TRBJ1-1|few
CASSLTGTMNTEAFF
TGTGCCAGCAGCTTGACCGGGACCATGAACACTGAAGCTTTCTTT
>TRBV4-3|.|TRBJ1-3|.
CASSQGALTSGNTIYF
TGCGCCAGCAGCCAAGGCGCACTCACCTCTGGAAACACCATATATTTT
>TRBV5-5|TRBD1|TRBJ2-7|.
CASSWTGGSYEQYF
TGTGCCAGCAGCTGGACAGGGGGATCCTACGAGCAGTACTTC
>TRBV6-5|TRBD2|TRBJ2-3|.
CASSPQRGVTDTQYF
TGTGCCAGCAGTCCCCAGCGGGGCGTCACAGATACGCAGTATTTT
>TRBV9|TRBD2|TRBJ2-3|.
CASSVYEREGIDTQYF
TGTGCCAGCAGTGTCTATGAGCGGGAGGGGATAGATACGCAGTATTTT
>TRBV27|.|TRBJ2-7|.
CASGPQAYYEQYF
TGTGCCAGCGGACCTCAGGCTTACTACGAGCAGTACTTC
>TRBV5-6|.|TRBJ2-7|.
CASSLVGQPLGEQYF
TGTGCCAGCAGCTTGGTAGGACAGCCCTTGGGGGAGCAGTACTTC
>TRBV7-9|.|TRBJ1-3|.
CASSFLTEPLISGNTIYF
TGTGCCAGCAGCTTTTTGACAGAACCCCTTATCTCTGGAAACACCATATATTTT
>TRBV12-2|.|TRBJ2-1|.
CASRFRDPGPTNEQFF
TGTGCAAGTCGCTTTCGCGATCCGGGCCCAACGAATGAGCAGTTCTTC
>TRBV27|.|TRBJ2-5|.
CASSLSGPSRETQYF
TGTGCCAGCAGTCTCTCGGGACCGTCTAGAGAGACCCAGTACTTC
>TRBV25-1|.|TRBJ1-1|.
CASSDTGWNTEAFF
TGTGCCAGCAGTGACACAGGTTGGAACACTGAAGCTTTCTTT
>TRBV29-1|.|TRBJ2-7|.
CSVGTNRTYEQYF
TGCAGCGTTGGGACGAACAGAACCTACGAGCAGTACTTC
>TRBV15|.|TRBJ1-1|few
CATSRDDPGITEAFF
TGTGCCACCAGCAGGGACGACCCGGGGATCACTGAAGCTTTCTTT
>TRBV28|TRBD1|TRBJ1-2|.
CASSPPGQAFYGYTF
TGTGCCAGCAGTCCTCCGGGACAGGCCTTTTATGGCTACACCTTC
>TRBV25-1|TRBD1|TRBJ1-2|.
CASSEYRTGGADYGYTF
TGTGCCAGCAGTGAATATAGGACAGGGGGCGCGGACTATGGCTACACCTTC
>TRBV5-1|.|TRBJ1-3|.
CASCWGTETGNTIYF
TGCGCCAGCTGTTGGGGGACGGAAACTGGAAACACCATATATTTT
>TRBV9|TRBD2|TRBJ2-3|.
CASSVAPSSSGGVTDTQYF
TGTGCCAGCAGCGTAGCCCCCTCATCTAGCGGAGGGGTCACAGATACGCAGTATTTT
>TRBV7-2|TRBD2|TRBJ2-7|.
CASSLGRGRAYEQYF
TGTGCCAGCAGCTTAGGGAGAGGGAGGGCCTACGAGCAGTACTTC
>TRBV5-1|.|TRBJ2-7|.
CASSLGAGFYEQYF
TGCGCCAGCAGCTTGGGGGCAGGGTTCTACGAGCAGTACTTC
>TRBV5-6|TRBD1|TRBJ2-5|.
CASSERDSLAKTQYF
TGTGCCAGCAGCGAAAGGGACAGCTTGGCTAAGACCCAGTACTTC